These 22 T cell receptor beta chains were sequenced from one sample in a study of blood T cells in healthy people across ages. Together with a sample-barcoded 5' primer, a J-beta primer mix was included in a second PCR lasting roughly 6 to 12 cycles. TCRdb re-analysed the 5' RACE reads in MiXCR, keeping a single row per CDR3 protein. The sample lists roughly 700,000 distinct CDR3 sequences, 20% to 30% occurring once. A further study also used this sample, focusing on T cells of mothers and their children.

The sample taken for sequencing was blood. The receptors were sampled from a boy aged 5-17 years in good health.

This chain joins TRBV25-1 and TRBJ1-6; maybe TRBD1 (6 bases). The germline V and J ends were trimmed by 9 bases and 8 bases, with 23 bases remaining between them. CDR3 size: 16 residues. In germline, CDR1 is MGHDK, CDR2 SYGVNS. As DNA, the CDR3 is TGTGCCAGTGGAAGGGGGGTCGGGCTCTCAGATTCACCCCTCCACTTT. This codes for CASGRGVGLSDSPLHF.

The chain couples TRBV7-2 to TRBJ1-1; D perhaps matches TRBD1 (5 bases). The CDR3 is 16 amino acids. Per the germline V gene, CDR1 is SGHTA and CDR2 is FQGNSA. The V end was cut by 3 bases, the J end by 6 bases, with 20 bases between. In DNA, the CDR3 is TGTGCCAGCAGCTTGGGGGGTGTGGGCGCGGTATCTGAAGCTTTCTTT. As protein: CASSLGGVGAVSEAFF.

V usage is TRBV12-3 or TRBV12-4 and J usage is TRBJ2-5, with 9 bases matching TRBD1. J gave up 4 bases and V 6 bases, and 9 bases lay outside the gene matches. There are 15 residues in the CDR3. The CDR3, as DNA: TGTGCCAGCAGGAGAAGTACAGGGGGCGGAGAGACCCAGTACTTC. Protein: CASRRSTGGGETQYF.

This chain uses TRBV7-2 with TRBJ1-2; no firm D call. The germline V and J ends were trimmed by 1 base and 4 bases, with 13 bases remaining between them. CDR3 length equals 15 residues. The germline gives CDR1 SGHTA, CDR2 FQGNSA. CDR3 sequence reads: CASSLDPTDGYGYTF. DNA of the CDR3: TGTGCCAGCAGCTTAGACCCCACCGACGGCTATGGCTACACCTTC.

The chain has TRBV7-2 and TRBJ2-6, with TRBD2 matching 7 bases. Germline CDR1 SGHTA, CDR2 FQGNSA. The CDR3 sequence is 15 residues long. With V trimmed by 6 bases and J by 9 bases, 11 bases remained unmatched. CDR3 bases: TGTGCCAGCAGTAGACGCGGGAGTTGGGGCAACGTCCTGACTTTC. This gives the protein CASSRRGSWGNVLTF. The whole variable domain, filled in from reference TRBV7-2 and TRBJ2-6, reads GAGVSQSPSNKVTEKGKDVELRCDPISGHTALYWYRQSLGQGLEFLIYFQGNSAPDKSGLPSDRFSAERTGGSVSTLTIQRTQQEDSAVYLCASSRRGSWGNVLTFGAGSRLTVL.

V and J are TRBV5-6 and TRBJ1-6, with no clear D. This CDR3 contains 15 residues. Trimming stripped 0 bases from V and 5 bases from J, with 9 bases between. Germline assignment: CDR1 SGHDT and CDR2 YYEEEE. In DNA form, the CDR3 reads TGTGCCAGCAGCTTGGTCAGGCAGGATAATTCACCCCTCCACTTT. This encodes CASSLVRQDNSPLHF.

The chain carries TRBV6-5 and TRBJ1-2; D call uncertain. Trimming pared 5 bases from V and 8 bases from J, leaving 12 bases between. This CDR3 contains 12 residues. The germline V gene encodes CDR1 MNHEY and CDR2 SVGAGI. CDR3 amino acids: CASSDWKGGYTF. CDR3 bases: TGTGCCAGCAGTGATTGGAAAGGGGGCTACACCTTC.

This clonotype was counted only a few times. The rearrangement uses TRBV4-3 and TRBJ2-1; D possibly corresponds to TRBD2 (6 bases). The J call may be wrong; the DNA end is better matched by TRBJ2-5. Germline V gene sequence: CDR1 LGHNA, CDR2 YSLEER. This CDR3 has 13 amino acids. The CDR3 DNA sequence: TGCGCCAGCGGAGGGTCCCATGGGGAGACCCAGTACTTC. Its protein product is CASGGSHGETQYF.

Only a few counts were recorded for this clonotype. V and J are TRBV7-2 and TRBJ2-5, with 10 bases aligning to TRBD2. There are 18 residues in the CDR3. V trimming: 5 bases; J trimming: 1 base; junction bases outside the gene matches: 13. Germline-derived CDR1 and CDR2 are SGHTA and FQGNSA. CDR3 in DNA: TGTGCCAGCAGCATCACCCTTAGCGGGGGGACCTCCCAAGAGACCCAGTACTTC. It is translated as CASSITLSGGTSQETQYF.

This clonotype was found a few times. The genes are TRBV5-1 and TRBJ2-5, with D maybe TRBD2 (6 bases). The end of the DNA is better explained by TRBJ2-7, so the J call may be wrong. The CDR3 is 16 amino acids. CDR1 is SGHRS, CDR2 YFSETQ, per germline. Here the CDR3 DNA reads TGCGCCAGCAGCTCTGACCCGGGACTTCCTCCCTACGAGCAGTACTTC. Its translation: CASSSDPGLPPYEQYF.

The chain employs TRBV7-3 and TRBJ2-1; TRBD2 is a possible D gene (6 bases). Looked up from germline, CDR1 is SGHTA and CDR2 is FQGTGA. This CDR3 is built from 14 residues. The V gene lost 8 bases and the J gene lost 6 bases, with 17 bases spanning the gap. Here the CDR3 reads CASSRQISGNEQFF. In DNA, the CDR3 is TGTGCCAGCTCACGTCAGATTAGCGGCAATGAGCAGTTCTTC.

With regard to this clonotype: At one boundary the junction diverges from the germline segment, which might be a read error. The chain uses TRBV5-1 and TRBJ2-5, with a possible D match to TRBD1 (6 bases). The CDR3 is 13 residues long. Germline assignment: CDR1 SGHRS and CDR2 YFSETQ. CDR3 region: CTSSLWGPETQYF. For the CDR3, the DNA is TGCACCAGCAGCTTATGGGGGCCGGAGACCCAGTACTTC.

This clonotype showed up just a few times. The J gene is TRBJ2-5, the V gene TRBV7-2, with TRBD1 identical over 7 bases. Germline V gene data show CDR1 as SGHTA and CDR2 as FQGNSA. CDR3 length: 17 residues. V dropped 3 bases and J dropped 1; count of bases not matched to a gene: 11. The CDR3 coding sequence is TGTGCCAGCAGCTTCCCGAGTTGGGGACAGAGCCAAGAGACCCAGTACTTC. Its translation: CASSFPSWGQSQETQYF.

This sequence joins TRBV28 and TRBJ2-7; D is undetermined. The CDR3 is 13 amino acids. CDR1 MDHEN and CDR2 SYDVKM come from the germline V gene. Trimming shortened V by 3 bases and J by 1 base, and 7 bases separated the two germline ends. DNA of the CDR3: TGTGCCAGCAGTTTTGTGGAGTCCTACGAGCAGTACTTC. Encoded protein: CASSFVESYEQYF.

This clonotype was picked up a small number of times. The chain uses TRBV11-2 and TRBJ2-2; D is possibly TRBD1 (6 bases). This CDR3 is built from 14 residues. Germline V CDR1 and CDR2: SGHAT, FQNNGV. The V end was cut by 5 bases, the J end by 0 bases, with 7 bases between. The CDR3 DNA reads as TGTGCCAGCAGCGGACAGACGAACACCGGGGAGCTGTTTTTT. It codes for CASSGQTNTGELFF.

The chain links TRBV27 to TRBJ1-6; 10 positions match TRBD1. This CDR3 region has 14 residues. J gave up 11 bases and V 4 bases, and 5 bases lay outside the gene matches. The germline CDR1 and CDR2 sequences are MNHEY and SMNVEV (reference sequence). The CDR3 reads CASSSGQGLTPLHF. Written as DNA, the CDR3 is TGTGCCAGCAGTTCGGGACAGGGGCTGACACCCCTCCACTTT.

This clonotype has more than one count but fewer than ten. The chain combines TRBV4-1 with TRBJ2-7, with 12 bases lining up with TRBD1. The CDR3 has 14 amino acids. The V segment lost 11 bases and the J segment 3 bases; nucleotides outside the gene matches: 8. The germline gives CDR1 MGHRA, CDR2 YSYEKL. DNA for the CDR3: TGCGCCTCTGAAAGGGACAGGGGGCTCTACGAGCAGTACTTC. Its translation is CASERDRGLYEQYF.

This rearrangement joins TRBV6-1 to TRBJ2-7, with TRBD1 as a possible D gene (6 bases). Looked up from germline, CDR1 is MNHNS and CDR2 is SASEGT. This CDR3 comprises 14 residues. The germline V and J ends were trimmed by 4 bases and 0 bases, with 10 bases remaining between them. CDR3 sequence: CASSARGSSYEQYF. The CDR3 DNA reads TGTGCCAGCAGTGCAAGGGGGAGCTCCTACGAGCAGTACTTC.

This clonotype has a handful of counts. V and J are TRBV12-5 and TRBJ2-1; perhaps TRBD2 as D (6 bases). The germline V and J ends were trimmed by 4 bases and 5 bases, with 18 bases remaining between them. Germline V gene lookup returns CDR1 LGHNT and CDR2 FRNRAP. This CDR3 has 16 amino acids. CDR3 nucleotides: TGTGCTAGTGGTTGGTCGGGCGGGACCCTCGACAATGAGCAGTTCTTC. It codes for CASGWSGGTLDNEQFF.

This clonotype was seen a handful of times. The chain links TRBV27 to TRBJ2-5; D perhaps matches TRBD1 (6 bases). The CDR3 runs to 14 residues. Looked up from germline, CDR1 is MNHEY and CDR2 is SMNVEV (reference sequence). Trimming left V 6 bases short and J 0 bases short, with 11 bases between. The CDR3 sequence: CASRPRDNQETQYF. The CDR3 nucleotides read TGTGCCAGCAGACCCCGGGACAACCAAGAGACCCAGTACTTC.

The V call is TRBV29-1, the J call TRBJ2-3; TRBD1 or TRBD2 may be the D gene (5 bases each). Trimming removed 4 bases at V and 2 bases at J, with 10 bases between. The CDR3 is 13 amino acids. Germline V CDR1 and CDR2: SQVTM, ANQGSEA. The CDR3 sequence is CSVVGGTTDTQYF. DNA of the CDR3: TGCAGCGTTGTTGGGGGAACCACAGATACGCAGTATTTT.

This clonotype was observed a handful of times. V and J are TRBV7-2 and TRBJ1-3; D is possibly TRBD1 (6 bases). Germline CDR1 SGHTA, CDR2 FQGNSA. Trimming pared 2 bases from V and 0 bases from J, leaving 14 bases between. The CDR3 is 17 residues long. The CDR3 protein is CASSLWITGSSGNTIYF. CDR3 nucleotide sequence: TGTGCCAGCAGCTTATGGATTACAGGGAGCTCTGGAAACACCATATATTTT.